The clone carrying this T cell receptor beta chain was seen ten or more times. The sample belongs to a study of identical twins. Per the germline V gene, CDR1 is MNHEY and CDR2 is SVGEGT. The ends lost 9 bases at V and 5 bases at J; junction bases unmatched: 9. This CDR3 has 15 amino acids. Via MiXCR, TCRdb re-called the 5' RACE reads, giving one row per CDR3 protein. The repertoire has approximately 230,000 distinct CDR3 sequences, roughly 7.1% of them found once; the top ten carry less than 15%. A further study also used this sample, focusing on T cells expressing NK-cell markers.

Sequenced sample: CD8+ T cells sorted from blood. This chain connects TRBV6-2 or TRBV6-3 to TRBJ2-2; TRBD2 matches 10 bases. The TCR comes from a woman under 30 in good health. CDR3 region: CASQAGGPETGELFF. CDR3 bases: TGTGCCAGTCAAGCGGGGGGGCCGGAGACCGGGGAGCTGTTTTTT.